These T cell receptor beta chains were read from a single sample in a study of cytomegalovirus exposure and HLA in healthy donors. Sequencing used immunoSEQ multiplex PCR; TCRdb keeps in-frame clones, though not all of them. The sample consists of 100,000 to 150,000 clones, 77% of them appearing once. Sample: PBMCs. The receptor set was obtained from a male donor in good health and CMV-seropositive. CDR3s include the opening cysteine and the closing phenylalanine or tryptophan. D genes are given only for firm matches. Expanded clones are given a class, and other clones once, few, many or no size at all.

v_call	j_call	clone_size	d_call	cdr3_nt	cdr3_aa
TRBV2	TRBJ1-2	-	-	TGTGCCAGCAGTGGGGGAGACTATGGCTACACCTTC	CASSGGDYGYTF
TRBV28	TRBJ2-7	once	-	TGTGCCAGCAGTTTAGGGGGGTACGAGCAGTACTTC	CASSLGGYEQYF
TRBV7-6	TRBJ2-7	-	-	TGTGCCAGCAGCTTAGACATTCGGGGGGCAAGGAGTCACTACGAGCAGTACTTC	CASSLDIRGARSHYEQYF
TRBV2	TRBJ2-2	-	-	TGTGCCAGCAGTAGCAACACCGGGGAGCTGTTTTTT	CASSSNTGELFF
TRBV5-1	TRBJ2-7	-	-	TGCGCCAGCAGCTTGGCCAGGGCAGGGTTAATCTACGAGCAGTACTTC	CASSLARAGLIYEQYF
TRBV10-3	TRBJ2-3	-	TRBD2	TGTGCCATCACCTCGGGGGGGGCGGGAAATACGCAGTATTTT	CAITSGGAGNTQYF
TRBV5-4	TRBJ1-3	-	TRBD1	TGTGCCAGCAGTAGGGACAGCGTCTCTGGAAACACCATATATTTT	CASSRDSVSGNTIYF
TRBV18	TRBJ2-2	-	-	TGTGCCAGCTCACCTTTACCCGGGGTAGCAGCGAACACCGGGGAGCTGTTTTTT	CASSPLPGVAANTGELFF
TRBV29-1	TRBJ2-3	-	TRBD2	TGCAGCGTTGGAGGCGGGACTAGCGGCGCTAGCACAGATACGCAGTATTTT	CSVGGGTSGASTDTQYF
TRBV28	TRBJ1-5	-	-	TGTGCCAGCAGTTGGGGGGGCCAGCCCCAGCATTTT	CASSWGGQPQHF
TRBV20-1	TRBJ1-2	-	-	TGCAGTGCTGGCAGGGAAGAAGGCTACACCTTC	CSAGREEGYTF
TRBV5-4	TRBJ2-5	once	TRBD1	TGTGCCAGCAGCTCATACTATTCTGCCGGGACAGGGTCGGAGACCCAGTACTTC	CASSSYYSAGTGSETQYF
TRBV9	TRBJ2-1	-	TRBD2	TGTGCCAGCAGCGTAGGTCTAGCGGGAGCTTCCTACAATGAGCAGTTCTTC	CASSVGLAGASYNEQFF
TRBV6-5	TRBJ1-1	-	-	TGTGCCAGCAGTCCCCGAGGGATCATGAACACTGAAGCTTTCTTT	CASSPRGIMNTEAFF
TRBV7-3	TRBJ2-7	-	-	TGTGCCAGCAGCTTACGGCGGGGTAGCTCCTACGAGCAGTACTTC	CASSLRRGSSYEQYF
TRBV13	TRBJ2-3	-	TRBD2	TGTGCCAGCAGCTTATCCTTTGCGGGAGGGGTTGTCACAGATACGCAGTATTTT	CASSLSFAGGVVTDTQYF
TRBV25-1	TRBJ2-7	-	-	TGTGCCAGCAGTGAATGGGCAGGGGAATACGAGCAGTACTTC	CASSEWAGEYEQYF
TRBV5-1	TRBJ1-2	-	TRBD1	TGCGCCAGCAGCTTTGACGGACAGGGGGCTTCCTATGGCTACACCTTC	CASSFDGQGASYGYTF
TRBV5-1	TRBJ1-2	-	TRBD1	TGCGCCAGCAGCTTGACAGCCGGGACAGGCGCGGGCTACACCTTC	CASSLTAGTGAGYTF
TRBV15	TRBJ2-3	-	TRBD1	TGTGCCACCAGTCTCGGGACAGAGAGCACAGATACGCAGTATTTT	CATSLGTESTDTQYF
TRBV7-3	TRBJ2-2	-	TRBD1	TGTGCCAGCAGCAAGGACAGGGGGAACACCGGGGAGCTGTTTTTT	CASSKDRGNTGELFF
TRBV6-5	TRBJ2-3	-	TRBD2	TGTGCCAGCAGTTCAGAGGGACTAGCGGGTGGAAATACGCAGTATTTT	CASSSEGLAGGNTQYF
TRBV14	TRBJ2-7	-	TRBD2	TGTGCCAGCAGCCTTAGCGGGAGTCTCTCCTACGAGCAGTACTTC	CASSLSGSLSYEQYF
TRBV19	TRBJ1-1	-	-	TGTGCCAGTAGTATTATTTTAGCAGCGGAAGCTTTCTTT	CASSIILAAEAFF
TRBV11-2	TRBJ2-7	-	-	TGTGCCAGCAGCCCGGGACTGGCCAACTCCTACGAGCAGTACTTC	CASSPGLANSYEQYF
TRBV6-1	TRBJ2-5	few	TRBD2	TGTGCCAGCAGTGTGGCGGGGGGGTTTGAGACCCAGTACTTC	CASSVAGGFETQYF
TRBV6-4	TRBJ2-6	few	-	TGTGCCAGCAGTGAGGGGAGATCTGGGGCCAACGTCCTGACTTTC	CASSEGRSGANVLTF
TRBV27	TRBJ2-7	-	-	TGTGCCAGCAGTTTTCGAGGGTCCAATATGGCCTACGAGCAGTACTTC	CASSFRGSNMAYEQYF
TRBV2	TRBJ1-1	-	-	TGTGCCAGCAGTTCTCTAGGCAGGAACACTGAAGCTTTCTTT	CASSSLGRNTEAFF
TRBV10-3	TRBJ2-1	-	TRBD1	TGTGCCATCAGTGAACATGCCGGGACAGGGTCCGACAATGAGCAGTTCTTC	CAISEHAGTGSDNEQFF
TRBV27	TRBJ1-2	-	-	TGTGCCAGCAGCATCCTCCCCAGGGCTTACACCTTC	CASSILPRAYTF
TRBV6-1	TRBJ2-1	once	TRBD2	TGTGCCAGCAGTGCCACTAGCGGGGGGTCCTACAATGAGCAGTTCTTC	CASSATSGGSYNEQFF
TRBV5-1	TRBJ2-4	-	TRBD2	TGCGCCAGCAGCTTATTACCGGCGGGGGAAAACATTCAGTACTTC	CASSLLPAGENIQYF
TRBV18	TRBJ2-5	-	-	TGTGCCAGCTCACCACCGGATCGGGGTTCAGAGACCCAGTACTTC	CASSPPDRGSETQYF
TRBV19	TRBJ2-5	-	-	TGTGCCAGTAGTATTGCAGGGGTGGAGACCCAGTACTTC	CASSIAGVETQYF
TRBV9	TRBJ1-1	-	-	TGTGCCAGCAGCGTAGACCCGGGGACTGAAGCTTTCTTT	CASSVDPGTEAFF
TRBV9	TRBJ1-1	-	-	TGTGCCAGCAGCGTAGCGGGGGGCTGGACTGAAGCTTTCTTT	CASSVAGGWTEAFF
TRBV29-1	TRBJ1-2	-	-	TGCAGCGTTGCGGGGGGGCCCAACTATGGCTACACCTTC	CSVAGGPNYGYTF
TRBV6-1	TRBJ2-7	-	-	TGTGCCAGCAGTGAGTCGGAGGGGGCTAGCTACGAGCAGTACTTC	CASSESEGASYEQYF
TRBV12-1	TRBJ2-3	-	-	TGTGCCAGCAGCTGCGGGACTAGCGCTGGTGGTGGCACAGATACGCAGTATTTT	CASSCGTSAGGGTDTQYF
TRBV6-4	TRBJ1-2	-	TRBD1	TGTGCCAGCAGTGACGGGACAGGTCTTGGCTACACCTTC	CASSDGTGLGYTF
TRBV14	TRBJ2-7	-	TRBD2	TGTGCCAGCAGCCAAACGGGGGACTACCCCTACGAGCAGTACTTC	CASSQTGDYPYEQYF
TRBV5-1	TRBJ1-2	-	-	TGCGCCAGCAGCTTGGAACTAAACTATGGCTACACCTTC	CASSLELNYGYTF
TRBV7-3	TRBJ2-1	-	TRBD2	TGTGCCAGCAGCTTAGGCTTGAAGGGACTAGCGGGAGGAACGTCCTACAATGAGCAGTTCTTC	CASSLGLKGLAGGTSYNEQFF
TRBV20-1	TRBJ1-1	-	-	TGCAGTGCTAGGCGGCAGTCTAAAGCTTTCTTT	CSARRQSKAFF
TRBV15	TRBJ2-1	-	TRBD1	TGTGCCACCAGCAGAGGAGGGACAGCCAATGAGCAGTTCTTC	CATSRGGTANEQFF
TRBV7-9	TRBJ2-5	-	TRBD2	TGTGCCAGCCGACGTGGGGGGGAGGAAGAGACCCAGTACTTC	CASRRGGEEETQYF
TRBV7-2	TRBJ1-2	-	TRBD1	TGTGCCAGCAGCTTAACCGCCGGGACAGCCACGTATGGCTACACCTTC	CASSLTAGTATYGYTF
TRBV27	TRBJ2-7	few	TRBD2	TGTGCCAGCAGTTTCACTAGCGGGAGGGCCCTCGGGGGGGAGCAGTACTTC	CASSFTSGRALGGEQYF
TRBV6-1	TRBJ1-4	-	TRBD1	TGTGCCAGGGGGACGACAGGGGAGGGTGAAAAACTGTTTTTT	CARGTTGEGEKLFF
TRBV28	TRBJ2-7	once	TRBD1	TGTGCCAGCAGTTCGGGACAGGGTTATAAGTACGAGCAGTACTTC	CASSSGQGYKYEQYF
TRBV4-1	TRBJ2-3	once	TRBD2	TGCGCCAGCAGGTCACTAGCGGGGTTCACAGATACGCAGTATTTT	CASRSLAGFTDTQYF
TRBV9	TRBJ2-3	-	TRBD2	TGTGCCAGCAGCGTAGGAGGACTAGCGGGGGGCCATACGCAGTATTTT	CASSVGGLAGGHTQYF
TRBV7-2	TRBJ2-7	-	TRBD2	TGTGCCAGCAGCTCCCTGCGGGGGGCCCTCTACGAGCAGTACTTC	CASSSLRGALYEQYF
TRBV18	TRBJ1-3	-	TRBD1	TGTGCCAGCTCACCACGGACAGGGACTGGAAACACCATATATTTT	CASSPRTGTGNTIYF
TRBV11-2	TRBJ1-2	once	-	TGTGCCAGCAGCTTATCCAGTTCTAACTATGGCTACACCTTC	CASSLSSSNYGYTF
TRBV27	TRBJ1-6	once	TRBD1	TGTGCCAGCAGTTATTCAGGGGGCCTCCGACCCCTCCACTTT	CASSYSGGLRPLHF
TRBV2	TRBJ2-2	-	-	TGTGCCAGCAGTTTGGACTTGCACACCGGGGAGCTGTTTTTT	CASSLDLHTGELFF
TRBV5-1	TRBJ1-1	few	TRBD1	TGCGCCAGCAGCTTAGGACAGGAATGGGGCACTGAAGCTTTCTTT	CASSLGQEWGTEAFF